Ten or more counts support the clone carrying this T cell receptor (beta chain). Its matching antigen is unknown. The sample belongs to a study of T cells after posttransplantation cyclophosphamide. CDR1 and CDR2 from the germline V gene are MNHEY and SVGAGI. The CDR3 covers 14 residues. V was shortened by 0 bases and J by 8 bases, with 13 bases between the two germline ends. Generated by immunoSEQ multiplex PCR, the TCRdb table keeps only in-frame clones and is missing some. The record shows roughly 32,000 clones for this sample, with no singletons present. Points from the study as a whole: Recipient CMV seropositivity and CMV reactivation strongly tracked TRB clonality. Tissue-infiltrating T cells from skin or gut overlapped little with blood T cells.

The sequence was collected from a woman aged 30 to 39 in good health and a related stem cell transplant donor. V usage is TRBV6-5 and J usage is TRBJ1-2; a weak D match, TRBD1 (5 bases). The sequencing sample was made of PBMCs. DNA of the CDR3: TGTGCCAGCAGTTACTCGAAGGCAGGGAAGGGCTACACCTTC. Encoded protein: CASSYSKAGKGYTF.